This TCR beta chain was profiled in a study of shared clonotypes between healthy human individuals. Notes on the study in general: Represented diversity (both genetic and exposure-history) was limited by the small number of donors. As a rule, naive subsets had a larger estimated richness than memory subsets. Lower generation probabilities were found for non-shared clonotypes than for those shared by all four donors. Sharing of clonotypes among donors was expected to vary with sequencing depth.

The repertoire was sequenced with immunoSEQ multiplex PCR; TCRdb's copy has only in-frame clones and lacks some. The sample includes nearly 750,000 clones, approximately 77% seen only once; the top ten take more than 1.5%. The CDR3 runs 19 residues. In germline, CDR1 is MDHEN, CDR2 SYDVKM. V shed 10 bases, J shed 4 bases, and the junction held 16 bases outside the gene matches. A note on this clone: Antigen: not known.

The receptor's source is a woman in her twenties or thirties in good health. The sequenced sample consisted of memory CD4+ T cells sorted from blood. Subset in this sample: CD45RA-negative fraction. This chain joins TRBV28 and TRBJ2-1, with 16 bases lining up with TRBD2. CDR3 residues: CATTWAGLAGGGLYNEQFF. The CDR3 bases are TGTGCCACCACTTGGGCGGGACTAGCGGGAGGGGGGTTGTACAATGAGCAGTTCTTC.